The rows below give T cell receptor beta chains drawn from one sample of a study of T cells after yellow fever vaccination. TCRdb reprocessed the 5' RACE reads via MiXCR and lists one record per CDR3 protein. The top ten hold approximately 16% of the sample, which has about 400,000 distinct CDR3 sequences, 6.2% seen once. This material consisted of PBMCs, taken 5 days after the yellow fever booster vaccination. The receptors were sampled from a man younger than 45 who received the YFV17D yellow fever vaccine. Both conserved end residues are part of each CDR3. A D gene is named only where the DNA matches it firmly. Clone size is stated in some rows and not others, as once, few, many or a class when expanded.

J,V,size,D,DNA,CDR3
TRBJ2-3,TRBV5-1,few,TRBD1,TGCGCCACCAGCCTACAGGGGGCGAGCACAGATACGCAGTATTTT,CATSLQGASTDTQYF
TRBJ2-7,TRBV9,NA,NA,TGTGCCAGCAGCGTGGGTCGGGCCGGATACGAGCAGTACTTC,CASSVGRAGYEQYF
TRBJ2-3,TRBV3-1,few,NA,TGTGCCAGCAGGCCCAGAGGAACCACAGATACGCAGTATTTT,CASRPRGTTDTQYF
TRBJ2-7,TRBV7-9,NA,TRBD1,TGTGCCAGCAGGCCACCCCGGGGACAGGGGATCGAGCAGTACTTC,CASRPPRGQGIEQYF
TRBJ2-4,TRBV5-1,many,NA,TGCGCCAGCAGCCTACTCCCCGGGACACTAAAAAACATTCAGTACTTC,CASSLLPGTLKNIQYF
TRBJ2-3,TRBV11-2,NA,TRBD1,TGTGCCAGCAGCTGGGACAGGGTGGGAGATACGCAGTATTTT,CASSWDRVGDTQYF
TRBJ2-4,TRBV7-2,NA,NA,TGTGCCAGCAGCGCAATGGACAGACCCACCAAAAACATTCAGTACTTC,CASSAMDRPTKNIQYF
TRBJ2-7,TRBV18,NA,TRBD1,TGTGCCAGCTCACCTCAGGGGGTCGAGCAGTACTTC,CASSPQGVEQYF
TRBJ2-5,TRBV7-2,many,NA,TGTGCCAGCAGCTTAGAACTTGGGACCCAGTACTTC,CASSLELGTQYF
TRBJ2-5,TRBV7-9,NA,TRBD2,TGTGCCAGCAGCTTACGCCCCGGGAGGGGAGAGACCCAGTACTTC,CASSLRPGRGETQYF
TRBJ1-3,TRBV20-1,NA,NA,TGCAGTGCTAGTATAGGGTCGGGAAACACCATATATTTT,CSASIGSGNTIYF
TRBJ2-1,TRBV20-1,few,TRBD2,TGCAGTGCCCCCGGCGGGACTAGTAGTTACAATGAGCAGTTCTTC,CSAPGGTSSYNEQFF
TRBJ2-4,TRBV20-1,many,NA,TGCAGTGCTAGAGCTCCGACAGAGATTCAGTACTTC,CSARAPTEIQYF
TRBJ1-6,TRBV7-2,NA,NA,TGTGCCAGCAGCCCGGTGGGCTCCTATAATTCACCCCTCCACTTT,CASSPVGSYNSPLHF
TRBJ2-5,TRBV7-6,NA,NA,TGTGCCAGCAGCCCTCGAGGGGGGTACCAAGAGACCCAGTACTTC,CASSPRGGYQETQYF
TRBJ1-4,TRBV29-1,NA,NA,TGCAGCGCAATATCCCTCGCGGACGGGGAGGTTTTT,CSAISLADGEVF
TRBJ2-3,TRBV10-3,many,TRBD2,TGTGCCATCAGCCATAGCGGGACAATCGGTACAGATACGCAGTATTTT,CAISHSGTIGTDTQYF
TRBJ2-5,TRBV7-8,few,TRBD2,TGTGCCAGCAGCTCGGGACTAGCGGGAGGGCAGGGGACCCAGTACTTC,CASSSGLAGGQGTQYF
TRBJ2-6,TRBV5-1,many,NA,TGCGCCAGCAGCTTGGTACAGAGCTCTGGGGCCAACGTCCTGACTTTC,CASSLVQSSGANVLTF
TRBJ2-2,TRBV20-1,NA,TRBD1,TGCAGTGCTCTTCGGGACAGTATTACCGGGGAGCTGTTTTTT,CSALRDSITGELFF
TRBJ2-7,TRBV11-1,NA,NA,TGTGCCAGCAGCTCGTTCGAGGGGGTTGCCTCTGAGCTGCAGTACTTC,CASSSFEGVASELQYF
TRBJ2-7,TRBV7-6,few,NA,TGTGCCAGCAGCTTAAGTAACGAAGGTCACGAGCAGTACTTC,CASSLSNEGHEQYF
TRBJ2-2,TRBV14,many,NA,TGTGCCAGCAGCCCCTCGGAGCTCGCCGGGGAGCTGTTTTTT,CASSPSELAGELFF
TRBJ2-7,TRBV3-1,few,NA,TGTGCCAGCAGCCAAGCGGGGATTGGTCCCTACGAGCAGTACTTC,CASSQAGIGPYEQYF
TRBJ2-5,TRBV10-3,many,NA,TGTGCCATCGGGGGTCGAAAGGACCAAGAGACCCAGTACTTC,CAIGGRKDQETQYF
TRBJ2-6,TRBV7-9,few,NA,TGTGCCAGCAGCCTACGGGACTTGACGCGAGGGGCCAACGTCCTGACTTTC,CASSLRDLTRGANVLTF
TRBJ2-2,TRBV23-1,few,NA,TGCGCCAGCAGTCAACCGAGGGTTGTTTCAAACACCGGGGAGCTGTTTTTT,CASSQPRVVSNTGELFF
TRBJ2-6,TRBV29-1,few,NA,TGCAGCGTTGAGGGGGGAAGAACAGCTGGGGCCAACGTCCTGACTTTC,CSVEGGRTAGANVLTF
TRBJ2-1,TRBV9,few,NA,TGTGCCAGCAGCGCCGCTCCCTTTCTAGTAAATGAGCAGTTCTTC,CASSAAPFLVNEQFF
TRBJ2-5,TRBV5-1,few,NA,TGCGCCAGCAGCTATCGACACTTCGGGGAGACCCAGTACTTC,CASSYRHFGETQYF
TRBJ2-2,TRBV5-1,NA,TRBD2,TGCGCCAGCAGCTCGAGGCGGGAGTGGGACACCGGGGAGCTGTTTTTT,CASSSRREWDTGELFF
TRBJ2-7,TRBV5-1,NA,TRBD1,TGCGCCAGCAGCTTGACAGGGGGCCACGAGCAGTACTTC,CASSLTGGHEQYF
TRBJ1-2,TRBV5-6,NA,NA,TGTGCCAGCAGCACACCCCAGGGCTATGGCTACACCTTC,CASSTPQGYGYTF
TRBJ2-7,TRBV15,many,NA,TGTGCCACCAGCTCCACGGAGGTTCCTGGCGAGCAGTACTTC,CATSSTEVPGEQYF
TRBJ2-7,TRBV6-1,few,TRBD2,TGTGCCAGCAGTGAAGCCTCGGGAGGCCCGTGGGAGCAGTACTTC,CASSEASGGPWEQYF
TRBJ2-1,TRBV5-5,NA,TRBD2,TGTGCCAGCAGTACCCGGACTAGCGGGGACAATGAGCAGTTCTTC,CASSTRTSGDNEQFF
TRBJ2-3,TRBV5-6,NA,NA,TGTGCCAGCAGCTCCCCGGGCAGCACAGATACGCAGTATTTT,CASSSPGSTDTQYF
TRBJ2-5,TRBV5-1,many,TRBD2,TGCGCCAGCAGCCCAAGACTAGCGTCCCAAGAGACCCAGTACTTC,CASSPRLASQETQYF
TRBJ2-1,TRBV7-8,NA,NA,TGTGCCAGCAGCTTAAAGACCCCTACTAGCTTCTACAATGAGCAGTTCTTC,CASSLKTPTSFYNEQFF
TRBJ2-2,TRBV5-4,few,NA,TGTGCCAGCAGCCGGGGCCAAGGGCAGAACACCGGGGAGCTGTTTTTT,CASSRGQGQNTGELFF
TRBJ2-2,TRBV12-3/TRBV12-4,many,TRBD2,TGTGCCAGCAGTTACCGTTTAGCGGGAGTGGCCACCGGGGAGCTGTTTTTT,CASSYRLAGVATGELFF
TRBJ2-3,TRBV20-1,NA,NA,TGCAGTGCCCTGCAACAGGGTAGTAATGCGTATTTT,CSALQQGSNAYF
TRBJ1-6,TRBV11-2,few,NA,TGTGCCAGCAGCTTAGATTATATAGTCACCCTCCACTTT,CASSLDYIVTLHF
TRBJ2-1,TRBV29-1,few,NA,TGCAGCGTTGAAGGCCCGGGAACCAATAATGAGCAGTTCTTC,CSVEGPGTNNEQFF
TRBJ2-7,TRBV30,few,NA,TGTGCCTGGAGCCCACAGGCCTACGAGCAGTACTTC,CAWSPQAYEQYF
TRBJ2-3,TRBV20-1,NA,NA,TGCAGTGCTAGAGATCCCGGAGAAGGAGTTGGTACGCAGTATTTT,CSARDPGEGVGTQYF
TRBJ2-5,TRBV20-1,many,NA,TGCAGTGCTTTGGGGGAAGAGACCCAGTACTTC,CSALGEETQYF
TRBJ2-7,TRBV30,few,TRBD1,TGTGCCTGTGGACAGGGATCCTACGAGCAGTACTTC,CACGQGSYEQYF
TRBJ2-7,TRBV3-1,many,NA,TGTGCCAGCAGCCGGCTAGCGTTCGAGCAGTACTTC,CASSRLAFEQYF
TRBJ2-5,TRBV7-2,many,NA,TGTGCCAGCAGCTTCTGGGCTGAGACCCAGTACTTC,CASSFWAETQYF
TRBJ2-7,TRBV28,many,TRBD1,TGTGCCAGCATCCCGGGACAGGGCTTCTCCTACGAGCAGTACTTC,CASIPGQGFSYEQYF
TRBJ1-1,TRBV15,many,NA,TGTGCCACCAGCACGGGACCCGGTATGAACACTGAAGCTTTCTTT,CATSTGPGMNTEAFF
TRBJ1-4,TRBV7-8,NA,NA,TGTGCCAGCAGCTTAGGATCCCGGCATGAAAAACTGTTTTTT,CASSLGSRHEKLFF
TRBJ2-1,TRBV28,few,NA,TGTGCCAGCAGTGCGAGGCCAGAGCAGTTCTTC,CASSARPEQFF
TRBJ2-7,TRBV19,many,NA,TGTGCCAGTAGCGCGGATACCTACGAGCAGTACTTC,CASSADTYEQYF
TRBJ2-1,TRBV7-2,NA,TRBD2,TGTGCCAGCAGCTCAGTTAGACTAGCGGGTGCGGAGCAGTTCTTC,CASSSVRLAGAEQFF
TRBJ2-7,TRBV5-5,many,TRBD2,TGTGCCAGCAGCCGTACTAGCGGGAGTAGCTACGAGCAGTACTTC,CASSRTSGSSYEQYF
TRBJ1-4,TRBV28,many,TRBD1,TGTGCCAGCAGTTTATTTGTAGGGAAGGGACAGAGTAATGAAAAACTGTTTTTT,CASSLFVGKGQSNEKLFF
TRBJ2-1,TRBV6-1,many,TRBD2,TGTGCCAGCCACGGATGGCTAGCGGGGTCTGAGCAGTTCTTC,CASHGWLAGSEQFF
TRBJ2-7,TRBV29-1,many,NA,TGCAGCGTTGAAGATGTCACGGCGCCGGGCCTATCCGAGCAGTACTTC,CSVEDVTAPGLSEQYF